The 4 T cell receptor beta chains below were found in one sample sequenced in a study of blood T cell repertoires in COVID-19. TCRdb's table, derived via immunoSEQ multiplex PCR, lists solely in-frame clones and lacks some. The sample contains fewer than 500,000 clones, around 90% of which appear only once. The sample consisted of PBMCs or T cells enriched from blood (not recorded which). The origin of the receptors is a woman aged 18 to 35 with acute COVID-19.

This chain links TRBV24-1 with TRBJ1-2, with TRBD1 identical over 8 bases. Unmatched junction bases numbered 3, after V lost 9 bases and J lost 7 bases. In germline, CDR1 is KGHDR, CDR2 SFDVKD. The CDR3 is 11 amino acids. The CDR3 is CATFGQGGYTF. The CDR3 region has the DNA TGTGCCACCTTCGGACAGGGTGGCTACACCTTC.

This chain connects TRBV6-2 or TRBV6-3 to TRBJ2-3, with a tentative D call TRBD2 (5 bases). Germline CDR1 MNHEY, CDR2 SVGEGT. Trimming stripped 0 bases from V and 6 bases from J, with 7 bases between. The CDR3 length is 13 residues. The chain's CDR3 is CASSYSRVDTQYF. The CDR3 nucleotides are TGTGCCAGCAGTTACTCGCGGGTGGATACGCAGTATTTT.

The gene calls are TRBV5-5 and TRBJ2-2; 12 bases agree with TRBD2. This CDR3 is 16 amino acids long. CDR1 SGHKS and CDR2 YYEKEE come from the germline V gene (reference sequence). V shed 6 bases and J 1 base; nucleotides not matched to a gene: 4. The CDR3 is CASNRLAGVNTGELFF. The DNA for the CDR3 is TGTGCCAGCAACAGACTAGCGGGAGTGAACACCGGGGAGCTGTTTTTT.

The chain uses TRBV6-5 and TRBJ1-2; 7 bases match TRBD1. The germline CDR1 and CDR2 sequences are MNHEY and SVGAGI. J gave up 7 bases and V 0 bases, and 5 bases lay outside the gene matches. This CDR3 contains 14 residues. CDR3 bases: TGTGCCAGCAGTTACTCGACCCAGGGGGGTGGCTACACCTTC. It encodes CASSYSTQGGGYTF.